Listed below are T cell receptor beta chains from one sample, sequenced in a study of blood T cell repertoires in COVID-19. Sequencing used immunoSEQ multiplex PCR; TCRdb keeps in-frame clones, though not all of them. The data contain roughly 250,000 clones, approximately 84% of them seen just once; the ten biggest clones take up around 4%. The sequencing sample was made of peripheral blood. The source is a man aged 45-65 years with acute or convalescent COVID-19. CDR3s include the opening cysteine and the closing phenylalanine or tryptophan. The order of the fields is J gene, V gene, CDR3 length, D gene, clone size, CDR3 protein, CDR3 DNA. D genes are given only for firm matches. Clone size is not always given. Where it is, it says once, few, many or a class for expanded clones.

TRBJ2-3 | TRBV28 | 16 | TRBD1 | - | CASSNTGVMSTDTQYF | TGTGCCAGCAGTAACACAGGGGTTATGAGCACAGATACGCAGTATTTT
TRBJ2-7 | TRBV18 | 14 | - | once | CASSPTGTSDEQYF | TGTGCCAGCTCGCCCACCGGGACATCCGACGAGCAGTACTTC
TRBJ1-3 | TRBV9 | 16 | - | - | CASSLLDRLSGNTIYF | TGTGCCAGCAGCCTTCTTGACAGACTCTCTGGAAACACCATATATTTT
TRBJ2-7 | TRBV11-2 | 12 | - | once | CASSLSAYEQYF | TGTGCCAGCAGCTTGTCTGCCTACGAGCAGTACTTC
TRBJ2-5 | TRBV2 | 16 | - | - | CASSEIQGVGQETQYF | TGTGCCAGCAGTGAAATACAGGGTGTGGGCCAAGAGACCCAGTACTTC
TRBJ2-3 | TRBV6-1 | 16 | - | - | CASSVVRGGFADTQYF | TGTGCCAGCAGTGTAGTTCGCGGAGGGTTCGCAGATACGCAGTATTTT
TRBJ1-1 | TRBV30 | 14 | - | - | CAWSVLSGNTEAFF | TGTGCCTGGAGTGTACTTTCGGGGAACACTGAAGCTTTCTTT
TRBJ2-1 | TRBV11-2 | 15 | TRBD2 | - | CASSPSGGLRNEQFF | TGTGCCAGCAGCCCTAGCGGGGGCCTGAGGAATGAGCAGTTCTTC
TRBJ2-7 | TRBV11-2 | 17 | TRBD2 | - | CASSLAGLAMSSYEQYF | TGTGCCAGCAGCTTAGCGGGACTAGCGATGAGCTCCTACGAGCAGTACTTC
TRBJ2-7 | TRBV7-8 | 15 | - | - | CASRHDRSLSYEQYF | TGTGCCAGCAGACATGACAGATCCCTCTCCTACGAGCAGTACTTC
TRBJ1-3 | TRBV27 | 13 | - | - | CASRKSSGNTIYF | TGTGCCAGCAGAAAGAGCTCTGGAAACACCATATATTTT
TRBJ1-2 | TRBV6-5 | 15 | TRBD1 | - | CASSHPTGAIYGYTF | TGTGCCAGCAGCCATCCTACAGGGGCTATCTATGGCTACACCTTC
TRBJ2-7 | TRBV10-3 | 13 | TRBD2 | - | CAISGSGGREQYF | TGTGCCATCAGTGGATCGGGGGGACGAGAGCAGTACTTC
TRBJ2-4 | TRBV27 | 16 | - | few | CASSSTLTVAKNIQYF | TGTGCCAGCAGTTCCACCCTGACAGTAGCCAAAAACATTCAGTACTTC
TRBJ1-2 | TRBV7-9 | 13 | TRBD1 | - | CASSPQGVSGYTF | TGTGCCAGCAGCCCGCAGGGGGTGAGTGGCTACACCTTC
TRBJ2-7 | TRBV11-2 | 15 | TRBD1 | - | CASSLGNRGPYEQYF | TGTGCCAGCAGCTTAGGTAACAGGGGACCCTACGAGCAGTACTTC
TRBJ2-5 | TRBV28 | 19 | TRBD1 | - | CASSSPGAGGAQPPETQYF | TGTGCCAGCAGTTCTCCCGGCGCAGGGGGTGCTCAACCTCCGGAGACCCAGTACTTC
TRBJ1-4 | TRBV30 | 12 | - | - | CAWSDNFSKLFF | TGTGCCTGGAGTGATAACTTTTCAAAACTGTTTTTT
TRBJ2-5 | TRBV2 | 12 | - | once | CASSRTQETQYF | TGTGCCAGCAGTAGAACACAAGAGACCCAGTACTTC
TRBJ1-2 | TRBV6-5 | 12 | - | - | CAAVGQTYGYTF | TGTGCCGCGGTTGGACAGACCTATGGCTACACCTTC
TRBJ2-3 | TRBV6-2/TRBV6-3 | 16 | TRBD2 | - | CASSREGRLSTDTQYF | TGTGCCAGCAGCCGGGAGGGGCGGTTGAGCACAGATACGCAGTATTTT
TRBJ1-1 | TRBV6-5 | 14 | - | - | CASGTSWANTEAFF | TGTGCCAGCGGAACTTCATGGGCGAACACTGAAGCTTTCTTT
TRBJ1-5 | TRBV2 | 15 | - | - | CASSAQRGGNQPQHF | TGTGCCAGCAGTGCGCAAAGGGGTGGCAATCAGCCCCAGCATTTT
TRBJ1-6 | TRBV10-3 | 16 | TRBD1 | - | CAISRQGAGNNSPLHF | TGTGCCATCAGCCGACAGGGGGCAGGGAATAATTCACCCCTCCACTTT
TRBJ2-2 | TRBV7-6 | 16 | TRBD2 | - | CASSSFGGANTGELFF | TGTGCCAGCAGCTCCTTCGGGGGGGCCAACACCGGGGAGCTGTTTTTT
TRBJ1-2 | TRBV5-1 | 11 | - | - | CASSPGDFYTF | TGCGCCAGCAGCCCTGGGGACTTCTACACCTTC
TRBJ2-2 | TRBV20-1 | 15 | TRBD2 | - | CSASRLAGVAGELFF | TGCAGTGCTAGTAGACTAGCGGGAGTTGCCGGGGAGCTGTTTTTT
TRBJ2-7 | TRBV7-7 | 15 | - | - | CASSLERVGAYEQYF | TGTGCTAGCAGCCTTGAACGGGTAGGGGCCTACGAGCAGTACTTC
TRBJ1-4 | TRBV6-1 | 14 | TRBD1 | - | CASSEEGAVEKLFF | TGTGCCAGCAGTGAAGAGGGGGCAGTTGAAAAACTGTTTTTT
TRBJ2-2 | TRBV7-9 | 14 | - | few | CATFHVPSGGELFF | TGTGCCACATTTCACGTTCCGTCCGGCGGGGAGCTGTTTTTT
TRBJ1-6 | TRBV20-1 | 13 | - | - | CSASWGPRSPLHF | TGCAGTGCTAGTTGGGGGCCTCGTTCACCCCTCCACTTT
TRBJ2-3 | TRBV19 | 14 | - | once | CASSVQFPQDTQYF | TGTGCCAGTAGTGTCCAGTTTCCCCAGGATACGCAGTATTTT
TRBJ1-5 | TRBV28 | 16 | - | - | CASSSVARGGHQPQHF | TGTGCCAGCAGTTCCGTGGCACGGGGGGGACATCAGCCCCAGCATTTT
TRBJ1-1 | TRBV19 | 15 | TRBD1 | - | CASSPRTGGYTEAFF | TGTGCCAGTAGTCCGCGGACAGGGGGGTACACTGAAGCTTTCTTT
TRBJ2-1 | TRBV12-3/TRBV12-4 | 12 | TRBD2 | few | CASRHGGNEQFF | TGTGCCAGCCGGCACGGGGGGAATGAGCAGTTCTTC
TRBJ2-1 | TRBV6-4 | 14 | - | - | CASRRTAIYNEQFF | TGTGCCAGCAGGAGGACAGCGATCTACAATGAGCAGTTCTTC
TRBJ1-4 | TRBV18 | 15 | - | - | CASSPLQGKDEKLFF | TGTGCCAGCTCACCACTCCAGGGCAAGGATGAAAAACTGTTTTTT
TRBJ1-5 | TRBV28 | 12 | - | - | CASSLLQRPQHF | TGTGCCAGCAGTTTACTCCAGCGGCCCCAGCATTTT
TRBJ2-2 | TRBV18 | 16 | TRBD2 | - | CASSPLSGAGTGELFF | TGTGCCAGCTCACCACTTTCGGGAGCGGGGACCGGGGAGCTGTTTTTT
TRBJ1-1 | TRBV6-5 | 13 | - | - | CASSYTFVSETFF | TGTGCCAGCAGTTACACTTTTGTGTCTGAAACTTTCTTT
TRBJ2-1 | TRBV14 | 16 | - | - | CASSQRTSSIHNEQFF | TGTGCCAGCAGCCAACGTACTAGTTCAATCCACAATGAGCAGTTCTTC
TRBJ2-7 | TRBV13 | 13 | - | - | CASRWADSYEQYF | TGTGCCAGCAGGTGGGCTGACTCCTACGAGCAGTACTTC
TRBJ1-5 | TRBV19 | 15 | - | - | CASSIRTHSNQPQHF | TGTGCCAGTAGTATAAGGACTCATAGCAATCAGCCCCAGCATTTT
TRBJ2-1 | TRBV14 | 16 | TRBD2 | - | CASSPWEGPSYNEQFF | TGTGCCAGCAGCCCCTGGGAGGGGCCCTCCTACAATGAGCAGTTCTTC
TRBJ1-1 | TRBV2 | 16 | TRBD1 | - | CASSIEDRGPNTEAFF | TGTGCCAGCAGTATTGAGGACAGGGGGCCGAACACTGAAGCTTTCTTT
TRBJ2-6 | TRBV5-1 | 16 | - | - | CASSRTAGGEANVLTF | TGCGCCAGCAGCCGGACAGCCGGAGGAGAGGCCAACGTCCTGACTTTC
TRBJ2-1 | TRBV19 | 19 | - | - | CASSIGLGQGPGGRYEQFF | TGTGCCAGTAGTATAGGTCTGGGACAGGGCCCGGGAGGGCGATATGAGCAGTTCTTC
TRBJ1-4 | TRBV13 | 14 | TRBD1 | few | CASSLRQGAEKLFF | TGTGCCAGCAGCTTAAGACAGGGGGCTGAAAAACTGTTTTTT
TRBJ2-7 | TRBV19 | 11 | TRBD1 | - | CASARGLEQYF | TGTGCCAGTGCCAGGGGGCTTGAGCAGTACTTC
TRBJ1-6 | TRBV3-1/TRBV3-2 | 19 | TRBD1 | - | CASSQSTGGLIVGHSPLHF | TGTGCCAGCAGCCAGTCGACAGGGGGACTTATAGTAGGTCATTCACCCCTCCACTTT
TRBJ2-1 | TRBV6-6 | 16 | - | few | CASSTEGLPSYNEQFF | TGTGCCAGCAGTACCGAGGGACTCCCCTCCTACAATGAGCAGTTCTTC
TRBJ2-7 | TRBV27 | 19 | TRBD1 | - | CASSPTDRGRRSSSYEQYF | TGTGCCAGCAGTCCTACGGACAGGGGGCGCAGATCTAGCTCCTACGAGCAGTACTTC
TRBJ2-7 | TRBV28 | 15 | TRBD1 | once | CASSKGQGLPYEQYF | TGTGCCAGCAGTAAGGGACAGGGGCTTCCCTACGAGCAGTACTTC
TRBJ2-1 | TRBV2 | 15 | TRBD2 | - | CASSVGLAAINEQFF | TGTGCCAGCAGTGTAGGCCTAGCGGCAATCAATGAGCAGTTCTTC
TRBJ2-1 | TRBV19 | 15 | TRBD2 | - | CASSMRGNSYNEQFF | TGTGCCAGTAGTATGCGGGGGAACTCCTACAATGAGCAGTTCTTC